Included here is one T cell receptor beta chain sequence, with context. What it binds is not known. J gave up 3 bases and V 5 bases, and 6 bases lay outside the gene matches. The CDR3 covers 16 residues. Per germline, CDR1 LNHDA and CDR2 SQIVND (reference sequence). Researchers ran the PCR with 60 Vbeta and 13 Jbeta primers. Authors' analysis steps: Unique TCR beta chains totaled 80 million to 100 million in a later count, with roughly 11 million of them shared. The data were produced by immunoSEQ multiplex PCR, yet TCRdb's version contains in-frame clones alone and is incomplete. The D gene and trimming were derived from the DNA, and the V and J assignments and clone size from that table. The sample includes over 150,000 clones, roughly 80% of them seen just once. The data are from a study of cytomegalovirus exposure and HLA in healthy donors. Whole-study findings and limits: The authors later found TCR association rates varying by HLA locus, with DRB1 most and HLA-C fewest. V- and J-gene trimming in TCR beta was tied to a missense DCLRE1C variant by an analysis performed later. Later findings reportedly placed an Asian-associated ancestry cluster below the roughly 730-donor mean for N-insertions.

This TCR derives from a man aged 25 to 45 in good health and CMV-seropositive. The chain employs TRBV19 and TRBJ2-3; TRBD1 matches 12 bases. The sample comprised PBMCs. As DNA, the CDR3 is TGTGCCAGTAGTGGCGGGGACAGGGGGCTGACAGATACGCAGTATTTT. It codes for CASSGGDRGLTDTQYF.